Shown below are 30 T cell receptor beta chains from a single sample sequenced in a study of blood T cell repertoires in COVID-19 (TCRdb year 2020). The method behind the library was the immunoSEQ multiplex PCR assay. The immuneACCESS repertoire file appears here via TCRdb, limited to in-frame rearrangements. These files lack a portion of the clones; in checked studies, under half of the deficit traces to unresolved V genes, and the cause of the others is not known. This sample holds about 200,000 clones; 84% were observed only once. The ten largest clones add up to approximately 7.9% of the sample. The sequencing sample was made of PBMCs or T cells enriched from blood (not recorded which). Receptors were obtained from a man in his forties who had recovered from COVID-19.

A single count supports this clone. CDR3 in amino acids: CASSLQGALAYEQYF. For the CDR3, the DNA is TGTGCCAGCAGCTTACAGGGGGCATTAGCCTACGAGCAGTACTTC. The J gene is TRBJ2-7, the V gene TRBV7-8; 8 bases agree with TRBD1. Germline V lookup: CDR1 SGHVS, CDR2 FQNEAQ. The ends lost 2 bases at V and 2 bases at J; junction bases unmatched: 5. The CDR3 is 15 residues long.

This clone appeared once. The chain links TRBV7-3 to TRBJ1-2; TRBD1 agrees at 8 bases. V lost 2 bases and J lost 10; bases outside the gene matches: 15. Germline V lookup: CDR1 SGHTA, CDR2 FQGTGA. This CDR3 has 16 amino acids. The CDR3 spells CASSLYASGTGLDYTF. In DNA form, the CDR3 reads TGTGCCAGCAGCTTATACGCCTCCGGGACAGGATTGGACTACACCTTC.

The chain couples TRBV7-2 to TRBJ2-4, with TRBD2 identical over 10 bases. CDR3 length equals 16 residues. Germline V gene lookup returns CDR1 SGHTA and CDR2 FQGNSA. Unmatched junction bases numbered 9, after V lost 4 bases and J lost 6 bases. The CDR3 region has the DNA TGTGCCAGCAGCTGGCGTCCAGCGGGGGGGGTAAACATTCAGTACTTC. This codes for CASSWRPAGGVNIQYF.

Only one count was recorded for this clone. The CDR3 here is CASSAIGTAYEQYF. The CDR3 DNA reads TGTGCCAGCAGTGCTATAGGGACAGCCTACGAGCAGTACTTC. The chain has TRBV25-1 and TRBJ2-7; 7 nucleotides line up with TRBD1. The CDR3 has 14 residues. The J segment lost 2 bases and the V segment lost 4 bases, leaving 5 bases of the junction unmatched. In germline, CDR1 is MGHDK, CDR2 SYGVNS.

The V call is TRBV9, the J call TRBJ2-4; possible D gene TRBD1, 6 bases. The CDR3 is 15 amino acids. Looked up from germline, CDR1 is SGDLS and CDR2 is YYNGEE. Trimming cost V 0 bases and J 7 bases, with 14 bases left between them. The DNA for the CDR3 is TGTGCCAGCAGCGTAGTTTGTGGGGGCGGGAACATTCAGTACTTC. Its translation is CASSVVCGGGNIQYF.

The genes are TRBV4-3 and TRBJ1-5, with no clear D. The ends were cut back, 0 bases at V and 3 bases at J, with 9 bases in the middle. The CDR3 is 15 residues long. Germline V gene sequence: CDR1 LGHNA, CDR2 YSLEER. The DNA for the CDR3 is TGCGCCAGCAGCCAAGATGGGAGGGCCAATCAGCCCCAGCATTTT. Residues: CASSQDGRANQPQHF.

V is TRBV19 and J is TRBJ1-5, with D tentatively TRBD1 (5 bases). V lost 4 bases to trimming and J lost 3 bases, with 16 bases between them. CDR3 length equals 16 residues. The V gene's germline CDR1 is LNHDA and CDR2 SQIVND (reference sequence). The CDR3 reads CASSKGHMGLNQPQHF. CDR3 nucleotides: TGTGCCAGTAGTAAAGGACACATGGGCCTCAATCAGCCCCAGCATTTT.

The chain combines TRBV6-1 with TRBJ1-2; D may be TRBD1 (5 bases). V gave up 3 bases and J gave up 8 bases, with 16 bases separating them. The CDR3 has 14 amino acids. CDR1 and CDR2 from the germline V gene are MNHNS and SASEGT. DNA for the CDR3: TGTGCCAGCAGTGACAGACTTTTCGGGGGGGGCTACACCTTC. Translated, it gives CASSDRLFGGGYTF.

J is TRBJ1-5 and V is TRBV2; 8 nucleotides line up with TRBD1. V gave up 5 bases and J gave up 7 bases; unmatched junction bases: 7. The CDR3 is 14 amino acids. Per the germline V gene, CDR1 is SNHLY and CDR2 is FYNNEI. CDR3 protein: CASSLGTGTQPQHF. The DNA for the CDR3 is TGTGCCAGCAGTCTAGGGACAGGTACCCAGCCCCAGCATTTT.

The rearrangement uses TRBV6-5 and TRBJ2-1; 10 nucleotides agree with TRBD1. The germline gives CDR1 MNHEY, CDR2 SVGAGI. The CDR3 sequence is 15 residues long. The trim removed 2 bases at V and 5 bases at J, leaving 3 bases unmatched. CDR3 protein: CASSYTGQGNNEQFF. In DNA form, the CDR3 reads TGTGCCAGCAGTTACACGGGACAGGGGAACAATGAGCAGTTCTTC.

This chain uses TRBV5-1 with TRBJ2-3; TRBD1 might be the D (6 bases). The germline V and J ends were trimmed by 3 bases and 4 bases, with 18 bases remaining between them. The CDR3 runs 16 residues. Germline lookup yields CDR1 SGHRS and CDR2 YFSETQ. CDR3 loop: CASSSGQSRSADTQYF. CDR3 nucleotides: TGCGCCAGCAGCTCGGGACAAAGCCGAAGCGCAGATACGCAGTATTTT.

This clone was counted once. This sequence joins TRBV7-8 and TRBJ2-1; D may be TRBD2 (5 bases). With 5 bases removed from V and 2 bases from J, the gap between germline ends came to 16 bases. The CDR3 spans 16 residues. CDR1 SGHVS and CDR2 FQNEAQ come from the germline V gene. The CDR3 spells CASSPGRIGTYNEQFF. The CDR3 DNA reads TGTGCCAGCAGCCCAGGACGGATCGGGACCTACAATGAGCAGTTCTTC.

The chain is built from TRBV29-1 and TRBJ2-5; no definite D call. The CDR3 covers 15 residues. Trimming left V 2 bases short and J 5 bases short, with 18 bases between. Per the germline V gene, CDR1 is SQVTM and CDR2 is ANQGSEA. The CDR3 protein is CSVELGNSRMETQYF. In nucleotides, the CDR3 is TGCAGCGTTGAATTGGGCAACTCAAGGATGGAGACCCAGTACTTC.

This clone was recorded a few times. The J gene is TRBJ1-6, the V gene TRBV30; the D is unclear. The germline V gene has CDR1 GTSNPN and CDR2 SVGIG (reference sequence). This CDR3 region has 14 residues. The V and J ends lost 4 bases and 7 bases respectively, with 14 bases between them. CDR3 residues: CAWKSAVGNSPLHF. For the CDR3, the DNA is TGTGCCTGGAAGTCGGCCGTCGGGAATTCACCCCTCCACTTT.

The J gene is TRBJ2-3, the V gene TRBV14; D is uncertain. The germline V gene encodes CDR1 SGHDN and CDR2 FVKESK. Trimming cost V 1 base and J 7 bases, with 6 bases left between them. The CDR3 has 12 amino acids. CDR3 protein: CASSQGAYTQYF. The DNA for the CDR3 is TGTGCCAGCAGCCAAGGGGCCTATACGCAGTATTTT.

The chain carries TRBV6-2 or TRBV6-3 and TRBJ2-2, with TRBD2 as a possible D gene (7 bases). This CDR3 is 17 amino acids long. Deletions cut 4 bases from V and 4 bases from J, with 19 bases between. Germline assignment: CDR1 MNHEY and CDR2 SVGEGT. In DNA form, the CDR3 reads TGTGCCAGCAGTTTACGAGGGGGGGCCGAGGGCACCGGGGAGCTGTTTTTT. This sequence encodes CASSLRGGAEGTGELFF.

The chain links TRBV12-3 or TRBV12-4 to TRBJ1-2; tentatively, D is TRBD1 (6 bases). V lost 7 bases and J 8 bases, leaving 17 bases between the germline ends. This CDR3 region has 13 residues. In nucleotides, the CDR3 is TGTGCCAGCACCCCAGGGGAGGGAAGGGGCTACACCTTC. As protein: CASTPGEGRGYTF.

The chain recombines TRBV10-3 with TRBJ1-2; no firm D call. Deletions cut 7 bases from V and 3 bases from J, with 6 bases between. The CDR3 sequence is 11 residues long. Germline V CDR1 and CDR2: ENHRY, SYGVKD. CDR3 bases: TGTGCCATCAAACTGGACTATGGCTACACCTTC. Its translation: CAIKLDYGYTF.

This clone was detected only a few times. Other DNA sequences in this sample translate to the same CDR3. V gene TRBV5-1 combines with J gene TRBJ1-1; 7 bases fit TRBD1. V was clipped by 0 bases and J by 4 bases; unmatched bases: 3. Germline CDR1 is SGHRS and CDR2 is YFSETQ. The length of the CDR3 is 14 residues. Here the CDR3 reads CASSLGQGGTEAFF. The CDR3, as DNA: TGCGCCAGCAGCTTGGGACAGGGAGGCACTGAAGCTTTCTTT.

The rearrangement links TRBV4-1 to TRBJ1-1, with 10 bases lining up with TRBD1. The CDR3 runs to 17 residues. Germline loops: CDR1 MGHRA, CDR2 YSYEKL. V dropped 1 base and J dropped 5; count of bases not matched to a gene: 10. The DNA of the CDR3 is TGCGCCAGCAGCCAAGTCTCCGGGACAGGGGTCGGTACTGAAGCTTTCTTT. Encoded protein: CASSQVSGTGVGTEAFF.

J is TRBJ2-7 and V is TRBV18; the match to TRBD1 covers 9 bases. Germline values: CDR1 KGHSH, CDR2 LQKENI. The CDR3 extends over 14 amino acids. V was clipped by 3 bases and J by 7 bases; unmatched bases: 7. This chain's CDR3 is CASSPPGQGDEQYF. For the CDR3, the DNA is TGTGCCAGCTCACCGCCGGGACAGGGAGATGAGCAGTACTTC.

The genes are TRBV5-4 and TRBJ2-2; 7 bases are shared with TRBD1. Germline-derived CDR1 and CDR2 are SGHNT and YYREEE (reference sequence). CDR3 length equals 15 residues. V was clipped by 4 bases and J by 3 bases; unmatched bases: 6. The CDR3 coding sequence is TGTGCCAGCAGCCCCCGGGACAGCTACACCGGGGAGCTGTTTTTT. Its translation is CASSPRDSYTGELFF.

The genes are TRBV5-8 and TRBJ2-4, with a possible D match to TRBD1 (5 bases). Trimming cost V 0 bases and J 0 bases, with 10 bases left between them. CDR3 length: 16 residues. Germline V CDR1 and CDR2: SGHTS, YDEGEE. The CDR3 loop reads CASSLGTRLAKNIQYF. The CDR3 nucleotides are TGTGCCAGCAGCTTGGGGACAAGATTAGCCAAAAACATTCAGTACTTC. The full variable domain, with the rest looked up from reference TRBV5-8 and TRBJ2-4, is EAGVTQSPTHLIKTRGQQATLRCSPISGHTSVYWYQQALGLGLQFLLWYDEGEERNRGNFPPRFSGRQFPNYSSELNVNALELEDSALYLCASSLGTRLAKNIQYFGAGTRLSVL.

V usage is TRBV4-3 and J usage is TRBJ1-1; 7 positions agree with TRBD1. CDR1 and CDR2 from the germline V gene are LGHNA and YSLEER. The CDR3 consists of 15 residues. The trim removed 4 bases at V and 2 bases at J, leaving 7 bases unmatched. The CDR3 region has the DNA TGCGCCAGCAGCCCAAAAAGACAGGGCAACACTGAAGCTTTCTTT. Its translation: CASSPKRQGNTEAFF.

The chain uses TRBV5-1 and TRBJ1-5, with a weak D call TRBD1 (5 bases). The V gene's germline CDR1 is SGHRS and CDR2 YFSETQ. Trimming pared 4 bases from V and 1 base from J, leaving 12 bases between. There are 15 residues in the CDR3. The CDR3 region is CASSRGTESNQPQHF. The CDR3 DNA sequence: TGCGCCAGCAGCCGCGGGACGGAAAGCAATCAGCCCCAGCATTTT.

J is TRBJ2-7 and V is TRBV7-9; the match to TRBD1 covers 7 bases. J lost 1 base, V lost 0 bases, and 6 bases had no gene match. The CDR3 has 16 amino acids. From germline, CDR1 is SEHNR and CDR2 FQNEAQ (reference sequence). DNA for the CDR3: TGTGCCAGCAGCTTAGCGACAGGGATCCCTTCCTACGAGCAGTACTTC. This gives the protein CASSLATGIPSYEQYF.

This chain connects TRBV5-4 to TRBJ1-2, with 8 nucleotides matching TRBD1. The CDR3 contains 15 residues. Germline V lookup: CDR1 SGHNT, CDR2 YYREEE (reference sequence). Trimming cost V 3 bases and J 1 base; bases outside gene matches: 5. The CDR3 DNA follows: TGTGCCAGCAGCTCTCGAACAGGGGGTAACTATGGCTACACCTTC. This codes for CASSSRTGGNYGYTF.

This clone came up a few times. This rearrangement joins TRBV3-1 (or the pseudogene TRBV3-2) to TRBJ2-1, with 7 bases aligning to TRBD2. This CDR3 region has 16 residues. V was pared by 0 bases and J by 3 bases, with 5 bases of the junction left unmatched. The V gene's germline CDR1 is LGHDT and CDR2 YNNKEL (reference sequence). CDR3 nucleotide sequence: TGTGCCAGCAGCCAAGAAGGAGGACTAGTCTACAATGAGCAGTTCTTC. It is translated as CASSQEGGLVYNEQFF.

This clone was found once. The chain combines TRBV7-2 with TRBJ1-6, with TRBD1 matching 10 bases. CDR1 and CDR2 from the germline V gene are SGHTA and FQGNSA. Trimming took 5 bases from V and 14 from J; bases not matched to a gene: 9. This CDR3 comprises 14 residues. CDR3 bases: TGTGCCAGCAGCCCGGGACAGGGGTATTCGACCCTCCACTTT. It encodes CASSPGQGYSTLHF.

The rearrangement uses TRBV12-5 and TRBJ2-2; TRBD2 aligns across 7 bases. Per germline, CDR1 LGHNT and CDR2 FRNRAP. The CDR3 spans 17 residues. The V segment lost 2 bases and the J segment 0 bases; nucleotides outside the gene matches: 6. CDR3 sequence reads: CASGLLSGRANTGELFF. The CDR3 coding sequence is TGTGCTAGTGGTTTGCTTTCGGGGAGGGCGAACACCGGGGAGCTGTTTTTT. Using reference TRBV12-5 and TRBJ2-2 for the parts outside the CDR3, the full variable domain is DARVTQTPRHKVTEMGQEVTMRCQPILGHNTVFWYRQTMMQGLELLAYFRNRAPLDDSGMPKDRFSAEMPDATLATLKIQPSEPRDSAVYFCASGLLSGRANTGELFFGEGSRLTVL.